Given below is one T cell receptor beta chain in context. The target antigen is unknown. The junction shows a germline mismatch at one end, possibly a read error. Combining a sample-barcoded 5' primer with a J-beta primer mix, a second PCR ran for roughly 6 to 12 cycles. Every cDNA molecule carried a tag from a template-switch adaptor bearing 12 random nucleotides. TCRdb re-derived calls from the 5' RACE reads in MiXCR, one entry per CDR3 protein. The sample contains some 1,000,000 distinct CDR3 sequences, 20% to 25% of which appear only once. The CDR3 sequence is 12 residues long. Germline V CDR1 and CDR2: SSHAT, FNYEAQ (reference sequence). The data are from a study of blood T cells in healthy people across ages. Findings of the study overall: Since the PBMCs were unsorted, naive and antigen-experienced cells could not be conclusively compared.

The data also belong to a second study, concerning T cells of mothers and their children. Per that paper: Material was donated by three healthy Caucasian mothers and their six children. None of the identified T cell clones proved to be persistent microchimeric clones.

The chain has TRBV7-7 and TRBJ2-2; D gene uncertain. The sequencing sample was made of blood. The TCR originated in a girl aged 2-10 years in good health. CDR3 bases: TGTGCTAGCAGCCCCGCGGCCGGGGAGCTGTTTTTT. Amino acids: CASSPAAGELFF.